This entry lists 26 T cell receptor beta chains sequenced from one sample in a study of yellow fever vaccine responses in identical twins. TCRdb reprocessed the RT-PCR reads via MiXCR and lists one record per CDR3 protein. The sample yields more than 1,500 distinct CDR3 sequences, roughly 80% seen once. Specimen: T cells from blood (PBMCs), unsorted or a sorted subset (not recorded which), collected before or after yellow fever vaccination (not recorded which). The source is a female donor who received the yellow fever vaccine.

This clonotype was observed once. The chain has TRBV11-3 and TRBJ2-1; 7 bases align to TRBD2. Trimming removed 4 bases from V and 3 bases from J; junction bases left unmatched: 6. The CDR3 consists of 15 residues. Germline CDR1 SGHNT, CDR2 YENEEA. CDR3: CASSWRPSGYNEQFF. The CDR3 DNA sequence: TGTGCCAGCAGCTGGCGGCCTAGCGGCTACAATGAGCAGTTCTTC.

The V call is TRBV10-3, the J call TRBJ2-5, with unresolved D. The V gene lost 4 bases and the J gene lost 4 bases, with 10 bases spanning the gap. The CDR3 runs 13 residues. Germline V CDR1 and CDR2: ENHRY, SYGVKD. Here the CDR3 reads CAISGRLSETQYF. DNA of the CDR3: TGTGCCATCAGTGGCAGGTTGTCAGAGACCCAGTACTTC.

This chain uses TRBV6-5 with TRBJ1-2, with D hard to call. Germline CDR1 and CDR2: MNHEY and SVGAGI. Deletions cut 0 bases from V and 4 bases from J, with 6 bases between. This CDR3 region has 13 residues. CDR3 in DNA: TGTGCCAGCAGTTACTCGGGCAGCTATGGCTACACCTTC. Protein sequence: CASSYSGSYGYTF.

In this sample, this clonotype turned up a few times. This rearrangement joins TRBV10-3 to TRBJ1-1; no reliable D call. This CDR3 spans 15 amino acids. CDR1 is ENHRY, CDR2 SYGVKD, per germline. The V and J ends lost 6 bases and 1 base respectively, with 15 bases between them. The CDR3 DNA is TGTGCCATCAGCAGAAGTAGCCAGTGGAACACTGAAGCTTTCTTT. Protein: CAISRSSQWNTEAFF.

The chain uses TRBV15 and TRBJ1-5; D remains unclear. Trimming cost V 3 bases and J 0 bases, with 9 bases left between them. There are 15 residues in the CDR3. The germline V gene encodes CDR1 LNHNV and CDR2 YYDKDF (reference sequence). In nucleotides, the CDR3 is TGTGCCACCAGCAGGGATCCTTATAGCAATCAGCCCCAGCATTTT. It encodes CATSRDPYSNQPQHF.

The CDR3, as DNA: TGTGCCGTTCCCATGTGGGGTAGTCGGACCGGGGAGCTGTTTTTT. This gives the protein CAVPMWGSRTGELFF. The chain is built from TRBV10-3 and TRBJ2-2; the D is unclear. The CDR3 runs to 15 residues. Germline V gene sequence: CDR1 ENHRY, CDR2 SYGVKD. V gave up 11 bases and J gave up 5 bases, with 21 bases separating them.

This clonotype was detected once. This chain joins TRBV7-1 and TRBJ2-1, with a weak D call TRBD1 (6 bases). Being an ORF, TRBV7-1 has a function that is uncertain. Trimming took off 2 bases at V and 5 bases at J, with 10 bases between the two ends. The CDR3 is 14 amino acids. CDR3 protein: CASSSRTANNEQFF. The CDR3 bases are TGTGCCAGCAGCTCAAGGACAGCTAACAATGAGCAGTTCTTC.

The rearrangement uses TRBV4-1 and TRBJ1-2, with D possibly being TRBD1 (5 bases). V was trimmed by 0 bases and J by 4 bases, leaving 12 bases between them. Germline CDR1 reads MGHRA; CDR2 reads YSYEKL. The CDR3 runs 15 residues. For the CDR3, the DNA is TGCGCCAGCAGCCAAGATTGGGGGGGGACCTATGGCTACACCTTC. This gives the protein CASSQDWGGTYGYTF.

A single count supports this clonotype. The chain is built from TRBV7-3 and TRBJ2-1; 11 bases are a match to TRBD1. CDR3 length: 15 residues. Germline V CDR1 and CDR2: SGHTA, FQGTGA. The trim removed 3 bases at V and 10 bases at J, leaving 8 bases unmatched. The chain's CDR3 is CASSFQGTGGAEQFF. In DNA form, the CDR3 reads TGTGCCAGCAGCTTTCAGGGGACAGGGGGAGCGGAGCAGTTCTTC.

V and J are TRBV11-1 and TRBJ2-7; D perhaps matches TRBD1 (5 bases). The CDR3 is 15 residues long. The germline V gene has CDR1 SGHAT and CDR2 FQDESV (reference sequence). The V end was cut by 0 bases, the J end by 1 base, with 10 bases between. CDR3 DNA sequence: TGTGCCAGCAGCTTAGCTCCCCAGGGATCCTACGAGCAGTACGTC. The encoded protein is CASSLAPQGSYEQYV.

The chain links TRBV13 to TRBJ2-2; no clear D gene. The V gene lost 0 bases and the J gene lost 4 bases, with 12 bases spanning the gap. There are 16 residues in the CDR3. The germline V gene encodes CDR1 PRHDT and CDR2 FYEKMQ (reference sequence). The CDR3 DNA reads TGTGCCAGCAGCTTAGGCGCCCAGGTGGGCACCGGGGAGCTGTTTTTT. This gives the protein CASSLGAQVGTGELFF.

The chain joins TRBV12-3 or TRBV12-4 to TRBJ2-4; TRBD1 aligns across 10 bases. This CDR3 contains 15 residues. V shed 6 bases, J shed 0 bases, and the junction held 2 bases outside the gene matches. The CDR3 DNA reads as TGTGCCAGCAGACGGACAGGGGGAGCCAAAAACATTCAGTACTTC. Protein: CASRRTGGAKNIQYF.

Only one count was recorded for this clonotype. The chain has TRBV11-3 and TRBJ1-1; D gene ambiguous. Germline CDR1 reads SGHNT; CDR2 reads YENEEA. This CDR3 is 15 amino acids long. V dropped 0 bases and J dropped 3 bases, with 11 bases sitting between them. CDR3 in DNA: TGTGCCAGCAGCTTAGATGGCCGACTTGACACTGAAGCTTTCTTT. This codes for CASSLDGRLDTEAFF.

The J gene is TRBJ2-7, the V gene TRBV5-1; no clear D. V lost 0 bases and J 3 bases, leaving 10 bases between the germline ends. This CDR3 is 14 amino acids long. The germline V gene encodes CDR1 SGHRS and CDR2 YFSETQ. Here the CDR3 reads CASSLGTEVYEQYF. CDR3 DNA sequence: TGCGCCAGCAGCTTGGGGACGGAAGTCTACGAGCAGTACTTC.

In its sample, this clonotype was seen a few times. The chain is built from TRBV6-1 and TRBJ1-1; the D gene is possibly TRBD1 (5 bases). V was shortened by 9 bases and J by 11 bases, with 16 bases between the two germline ends. CDR3 size: 11 residues. Looked up from germline, CDR1 is MNHNS and CDR2 is SASEGT. The CDR3 protein is CASTNKGYAFF. The CDR3 nucleotides read TGTGCCAGTACAAACAAGGGGTACGCTTTCTTT.

The J gene is TRBJ1-4, the V gene TRBV12-3 or TRBV12-4, with unresolved D. This CDR3 region has 17 residues. The germline V and J ends were trimmed by 6 bases and 5 bases, with 22 bases remaining between them. Here the CDR3 DNA reads TGTGCCAGCAGCTCCTCTCTTCTCCTGACCCCCAATGAAAAACTGTTTTTT. It specifies CASSSSLLLTPNEKLFF.

The chain recombines TRBV11-3 with TRBJ2-4; 7 nucleotides agree with TRBD1. The ends lost 5 bases at V and 0 bases at J; junction bases unmatched: 7. The CDR3 is made up of 16 amino acids. Germline V CDR1 and CDR2: SGHNT, YENEEA. The CDR3 sequence: CASSPGQNLAKNIQYF. The CDR3 nucleotides are TGTGCCAGCAGCCCGGGACAGAACTTAGCCAAAAACATTCAGTACTTC.

The rearrangement uses TRBV7-6 and TRBJ2-7; D gene ambiguous. CDR1 SGHVS and CDR2 FNYEAQ come from the germline V gene. Trimming shortened V by 7 bases and J by 0 bases, and 22 bases separated the two germline ends. This CDR3 region has 17 residues. CDR3 residues: CASTLLPLGSASYEQYF. In nucleotides, the CDR3 is TGTGCCAGCACTCTACTCCCCCTCGGGTCGGCCTCCTACGAGCAGTACTTC. The variable domain in full, with the rest retrieved from reference TRBV7-6 and TRBJ2-7, is GAGVSQSPRYKVTKRGQDVALRCDPISGHVSLYWYRQALGQGPEFLTYFNYEAQQDKSGLPNDRFSAERPEGSISTLTIQRTEQRDSAMYRCASTLLPLGSASYEQYFGPGTRLTVT.

The V call is TRBV6-1, the J call TRBJ2-7; no firm D call. Germline V gene lookup returns CDR1 MNHNS and CDR2 SASEGT. The length of the CDR3 is 15 residues. Trimming stripped 5 bases from V and 0 bases from J, with 14 bases between. CDR3 bases: TGTGCCAGCAGTACACAAGGACGGACCTCCTACGAGCAGTACTTC. This codes for CASSTQGRTSYEQYF.

To note about this clonotype: One junction end does not reproduce the germline sequence, and a read error may be involved. This chain uses TRBV7-7 with TRBJ1-2; D is undetermined. Germline loops: CDR1 SSHAT, CDR2 FNYEAQ (reference sequence). This CDR3 is 15 amino acids long. The CDR3 sequence is CASSPFELANYGYTF. The CDR3 DNA is TGTGCTAGCAGCCCTTTCGAGTTAGCTAACTATGGCTACACCTTC. The whole variable domain, filled in from reference TRBV7-7 and TRBJ1-2, reads GAGVSQSPRYKVTKRGQDVTLRCDPISSHATLYWYQQALGQGPEFLTYFNYEAQPDKSGLPSDRFSAERPEGSISTLTIQRTEQRDSAMYRCASSPFELANYGYTFGSGTRLTVV.

In this sample, this clonotype turned up once. The chain carries TRBV20-1 and TRBJ1-1, with D tentatively TRBD1 (5 bases). This CDR3 spans 13 amino acids. CDR1 and CDR2 (germline): DFQATT, SNEGSKA (reference sequence). Trimming stripped 3 bases from V and 4 bases from J, with 12 bases between. The CDR3 loop reads CSASSGGGTEAFF. The CDR3 bases are TGCAGTGCTAGTTCGGGGGGAGGCACTGAAGCTTTCTTT.

This sequence joins TRBV4-3 and TRBJ2-5; tentatively, D is TRBD1 (6 bases). CDR1 and CDR2 from the germline V gene are LGHNA and YSLEER. V was shortened by 1 base and J by 3 bases, with 15 bases between the two germline ends. The CDR3 is made up of 16 amino acids. The chain's CDR3 is CASSQVPGSGEETQYF. The CDR3, as DNA: TGCGCCAGCAGCCAAGTCCCTGGCTCAGGGGAAGAGACCCAGTACTTC.

The V call is TRBV7-3, the J call TRBJ2-1; 8 bases are a match to TRBD2. V trimming: 0 bases; J trimming: 3 bases; junction bases outside the gene matches: 4. The CDR3 is 16 residues long. The germline V gene has CDR1 SGHTA and CDR2 FQGTGA. The CDR3 coding sequence is TGTGCCAGCAGCTTAACTGCGGGAGGCTTCTACAATGAGCAGTTCTTC. It translates to CASSLTAGGFYNEQFF.

This chain links TRBV7-9 with TRBJ2-2; D is undetermined. Trimming stripped 2 bases from V and 5 bases from J, with 12 bases between. The CDR3 has 15 residues. Looked up from germline, CDR1 is SEHNR and CDR2 is FQNEAQ (reference sequence). Written as DNA, the CDR3 is TGTGCCAGCAGCTTACTCACTTCTGGAACCGGGGAGCTGTTTTTT. Encoded protein: CASSLLTSGTGELFF.

The chain uses TRBV11-1 and TRBJ1-2, with a tentative D call TRBD1 (5 bases). Germline CDR1 and CDR2: SGHAT and FQDESV (reference sequence). The V and J ends lost 5 bases and 8 bases respectively, with 18 bases between them. The CDR3 is 14 residues long. As DNA, the CDR3 is TGTGCCAGCAGCCGTGACGGGACCACTGGGGGCTACACCTTC. This sequence encodes CASSRDGTTGGYTF.

Note on this clonotype: One junction end disagrees with the germline gene, perhaps due to a read error. The chain recombines TRBV7-7 with TRBJ2-7; 9 bases fit TRBD2. CDR3 size: 15 residues. Per germline, CDR1 SSHAT and CDR2 FNYEAQ (reference sequence). CDR3 nucleotide sequence: TGTGCTAGCAGCTTAAGCGCTAGCGGGAACTACGAGCAGTACTTC. It translates to CASSLSASGNYEQYF.